The sequence of this T cell receptor beta chain was determined in a study of T cells in Graves' hyperthyroidism and ophthalmopathy. This clonotype was picked up a small number of times. The CDR3 is 13 amino acids. With 3 bases removed from V and 9 bases from J, the gap between germline ends came to 12 bases. Germline lookup yields CDR1 SGHAT and CDR2 FQNNGV. Amplification yielded TCR beta CDR3 regions, with RNA transcripts as the source. The study used the HTBI primer set for a first-round RT-PCR of the TCR CDR3. TCRdb recomputed calls from the multiplex PCR reads with MiXCR, one row per CDR3 protein. The table lists fewer than 650,000 distinct CDR3 sequences, approximately 14% of them singletons, with less than 9% in the top ten.

Sequencing was done on a sample of blood. V usage is TRBV11-2 and J usage is TRBJ2-1; D gene ambiguous. The source is a woman between 18 and 30 years old with Graves' ophthalmopathy. CDR3 sequence (DNA): TGTGCCAGCAGCTTGGTCACCCGTCTTGAGCAGTTCTTC. Translating it yields CASSLVTRLEQFF.